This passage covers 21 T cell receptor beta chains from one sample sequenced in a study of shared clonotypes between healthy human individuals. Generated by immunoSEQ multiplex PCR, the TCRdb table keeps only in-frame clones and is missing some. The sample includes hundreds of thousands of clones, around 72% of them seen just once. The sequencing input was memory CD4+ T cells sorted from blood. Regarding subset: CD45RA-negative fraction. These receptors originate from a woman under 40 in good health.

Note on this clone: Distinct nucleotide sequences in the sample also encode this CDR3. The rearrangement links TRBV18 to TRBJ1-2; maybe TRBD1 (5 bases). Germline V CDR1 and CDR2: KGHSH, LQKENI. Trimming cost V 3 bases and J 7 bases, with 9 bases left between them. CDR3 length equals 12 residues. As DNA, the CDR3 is TGTGCCAGCTCACCGAGGCAGGGTGGCTACACCTTC. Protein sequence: CASSPRQGGYTF.

The DNA for the CDR3 is TGTGCCGTCCCGGCGGAGGGGAGCTCTTACAATGAGCAGTTCTTC. As protein: CAVPAEGSSYNEQFF. The chain combines TRBV2 with TRBJ2-1; perhaps TRBD2 as D (6 bases). CDR1 and CDR2 (germline): SNHLY, FYNNEI. Trimming took off 11 bases at V and 4 bases at J, with 21 bases between the two ends. CDR3 length: 15 residues.

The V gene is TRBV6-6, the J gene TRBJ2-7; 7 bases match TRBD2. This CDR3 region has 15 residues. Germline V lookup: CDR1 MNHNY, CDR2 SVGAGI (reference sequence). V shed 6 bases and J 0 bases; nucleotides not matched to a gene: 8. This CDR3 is CASRPHGRGSYEQYF. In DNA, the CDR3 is TGTGCCAGCAGGCCCCATGGGAGGGGCTCCTACGAGCAGTACTTC.

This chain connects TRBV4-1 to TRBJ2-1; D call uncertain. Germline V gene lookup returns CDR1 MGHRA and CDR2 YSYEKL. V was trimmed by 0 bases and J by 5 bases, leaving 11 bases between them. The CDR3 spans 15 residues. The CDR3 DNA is TGCGCCAGCAGCCAAGATCGGGCAGACCACAATGAGCAGTTCTTC. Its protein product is CASSQDRADHNEQFF.

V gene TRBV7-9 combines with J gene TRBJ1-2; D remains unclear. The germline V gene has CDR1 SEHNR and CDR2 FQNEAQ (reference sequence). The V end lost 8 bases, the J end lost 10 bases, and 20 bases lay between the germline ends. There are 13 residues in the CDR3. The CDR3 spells CASGFDPPGFYTF. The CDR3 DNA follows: TGTGCCAGCGGATTCGACCCCCCGGGGTTCTACACCTTC.

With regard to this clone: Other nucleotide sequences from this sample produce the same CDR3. This chain's CDR3 is CASSVKGNEQFF. The CDR3 DNA reads as TGTGCCAGCAGCGTAAAGGGGAATGAGCAGTTCTTC. V gene TRBV9 combines with J gene TRBJ2-1, with TRBD1 as a possible D gene (5 bases). V was pared by 1 base and J by 7 bases, with 6 bases between. Per the germline V gene, CDR1 is SGDLS and CDR2 is YYNGEE. This CDR3 region has 12 residues.

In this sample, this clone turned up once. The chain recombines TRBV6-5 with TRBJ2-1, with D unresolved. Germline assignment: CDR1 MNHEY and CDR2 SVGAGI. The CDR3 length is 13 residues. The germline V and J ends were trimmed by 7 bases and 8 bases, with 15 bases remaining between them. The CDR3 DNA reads TGTGCCAGCACAAAAGCCCAGTTCCATGAGCAGTTCTTC. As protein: CASTKAQFHEQFF.

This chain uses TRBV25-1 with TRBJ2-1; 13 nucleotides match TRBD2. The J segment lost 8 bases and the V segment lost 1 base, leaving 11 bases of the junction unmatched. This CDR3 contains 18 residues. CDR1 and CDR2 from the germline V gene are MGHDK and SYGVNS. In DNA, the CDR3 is TGTGCCAGCAGTGAATTCAACAACGGGACTAGCGGGAACGATGAGCAGTTCTTC. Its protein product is CASSEFNNGTSGNDEQFF.

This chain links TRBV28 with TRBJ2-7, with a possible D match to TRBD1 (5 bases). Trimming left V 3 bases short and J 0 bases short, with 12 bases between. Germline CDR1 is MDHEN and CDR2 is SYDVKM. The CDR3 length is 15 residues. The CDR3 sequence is CASSLVGAFSYEQYF. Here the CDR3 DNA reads TGTGCCAGCAGTTTGGTAGGGGCGTTCTCCTACGAGCAGTACTTC.

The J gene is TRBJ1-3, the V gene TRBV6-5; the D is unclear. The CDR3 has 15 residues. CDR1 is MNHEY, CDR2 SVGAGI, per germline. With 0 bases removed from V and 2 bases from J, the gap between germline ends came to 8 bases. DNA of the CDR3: TGTGCCAGCAGTTACTCAGGGATAGCTGGAAACACCATATATTTT. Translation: CASSYSGIAGNTIYF.

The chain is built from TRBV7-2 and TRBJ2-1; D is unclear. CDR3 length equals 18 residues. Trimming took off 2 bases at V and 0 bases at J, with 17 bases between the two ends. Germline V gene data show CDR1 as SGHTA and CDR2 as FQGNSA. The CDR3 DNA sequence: TGTGCCAGCAGCTTAAGAGGTCCGGTACGTGGCTCCTACAATGAGCAGTTCTTC. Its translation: CASSLRGPVRGSYNEQFF.

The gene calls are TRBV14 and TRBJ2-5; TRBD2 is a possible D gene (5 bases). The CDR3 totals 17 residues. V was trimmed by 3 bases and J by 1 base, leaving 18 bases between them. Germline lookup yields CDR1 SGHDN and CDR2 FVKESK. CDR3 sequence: CASSHGLANRFQETQYF. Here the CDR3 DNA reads TGTGCCAGCAGCCATGGTCTAGCCAACCGATTCCAAGAGACCCAGTACTTC.

For the CDR3, the DNA is TGTGCCAGCAGTATCACAGGGTTTAATGAAAAACTGTTTTTT. Protein product: CASSITGFNEKLFF. The chain couples TRBV2 to TRBJ1-4; TRBD1 might be the D (6 bases). The germline V and J ends were trimmed by 5 bases and 4 bases, with 11 bases remaining between them. This CDR3 comprises 14 residues. Germline V gene data show CDR1 as SNHLY and CDR2 as FYNNEI.

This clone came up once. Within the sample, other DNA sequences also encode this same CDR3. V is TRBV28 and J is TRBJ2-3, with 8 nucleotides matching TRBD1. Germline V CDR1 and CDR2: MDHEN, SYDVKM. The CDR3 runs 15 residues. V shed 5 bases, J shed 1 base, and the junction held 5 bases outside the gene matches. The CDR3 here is CASSPRGQGTDTQYF. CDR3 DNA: TGTGCCAGCAGTCCGAGGGGACAGGGCACAGATACGCAGTATTTT. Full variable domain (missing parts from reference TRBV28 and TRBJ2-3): DVKVTQSSRYLVKRTGEKVFLECVQDMDHENMFWYRQDPGLGLRLIYFSYDVKMKEKGDIPEGYSVSREKKERFSLILESASTNQTSMYLCASSPRGQGTDTQYFGPGTRLTVL.

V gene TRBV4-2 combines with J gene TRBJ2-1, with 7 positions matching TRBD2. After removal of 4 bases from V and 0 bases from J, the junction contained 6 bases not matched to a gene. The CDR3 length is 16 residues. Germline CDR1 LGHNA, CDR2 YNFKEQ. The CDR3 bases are TGTGCCAGCAGCCGTTCGGCGGGAGCCTCCTACAATGAGCAGTTCTTC. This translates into CASSRSAGASYNEQFF.

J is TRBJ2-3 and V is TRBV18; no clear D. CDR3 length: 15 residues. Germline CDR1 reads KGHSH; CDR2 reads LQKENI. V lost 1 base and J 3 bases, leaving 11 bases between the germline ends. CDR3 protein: CASSPRRSETDTQYF. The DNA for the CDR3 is TGTGCCAGCTCACCACGGCGGTCCGAGACAGATACGCAGTATTTT.

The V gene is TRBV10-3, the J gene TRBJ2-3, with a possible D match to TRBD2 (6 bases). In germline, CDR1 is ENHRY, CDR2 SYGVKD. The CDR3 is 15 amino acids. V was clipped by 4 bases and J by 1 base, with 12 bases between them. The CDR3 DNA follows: TGTGCCATCAGTGGGACTACGGAGCGCACAGATACGCAGTATTTT. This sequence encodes CAISGTTERTDTQYF.

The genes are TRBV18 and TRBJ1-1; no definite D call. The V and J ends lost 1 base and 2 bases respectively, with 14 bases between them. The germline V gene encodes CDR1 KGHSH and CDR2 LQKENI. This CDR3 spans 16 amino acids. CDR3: CASSPLDQYENTEAFF. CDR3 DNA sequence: TGTGCCAGCTCACCACTAGACCAGTATGAAAACACTGAAGCTTTCTTT.

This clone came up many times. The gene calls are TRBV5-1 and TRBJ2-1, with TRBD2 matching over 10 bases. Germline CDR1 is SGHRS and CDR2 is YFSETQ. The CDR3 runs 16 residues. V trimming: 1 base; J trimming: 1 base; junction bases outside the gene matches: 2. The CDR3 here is CASSLSAGGSYNEQFF. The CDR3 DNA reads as TGCGCCAGCAGCTTGTCAGCGGGAGGGTCCTACAATGAGCAGTTCTTC.

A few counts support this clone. The CDR3 protein is CAISDPTGTTHYEQYF. The CDR3 DNA follows: TGTGCCATCAGTGACCCGACAGGGACGACCCACTACGAGCAGTACTTC. This chain joins TRBV10-3 and TRBJ2-7, with TRBD1 identical over 7 bases. The CDR3 sequence is 16 residues long. Trimming cost V 3 bases and J 3 bases; bases outside gene matches: 11. Germline V gene lookup returns CDR1 ENHRY and CDR2 SYGVKD.

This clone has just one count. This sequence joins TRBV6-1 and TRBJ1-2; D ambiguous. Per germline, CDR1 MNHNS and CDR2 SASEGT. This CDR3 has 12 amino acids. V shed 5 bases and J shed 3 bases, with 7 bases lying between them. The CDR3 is CASSWYDYGYTF. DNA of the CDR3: TGTGCCAGCAGTTGGTATGACTATGGCTACACCTTC.